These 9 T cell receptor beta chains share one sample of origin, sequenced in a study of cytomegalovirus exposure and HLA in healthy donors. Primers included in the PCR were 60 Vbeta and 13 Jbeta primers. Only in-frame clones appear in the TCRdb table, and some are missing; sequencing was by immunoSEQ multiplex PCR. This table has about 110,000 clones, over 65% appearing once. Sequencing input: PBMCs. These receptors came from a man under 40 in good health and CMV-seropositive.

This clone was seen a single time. CDR3 sequence: CASSLRGNPYNEQFF. The CDR3 bases are TGTGCCAGCAGTCTCAGGGGAAACCCCTACAATGAGCAGTTCTTC. The chain joins TRBV7-2 to TRBJ2-1; D is possibly TRBD1 (6 bases). The CDR3 runs 15 residues. CDR1 is SGHTA and CDR2 is FQGNSA in the germline V gene. Trimming removed 6 bases at V and 2 bases at J, with 14 bases between.

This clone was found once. This CDR3 is CASSQETGRTGNTIYF. The CDR3 bases are TGTGCCAGCTCACAAGAGACAGGGAGGACTGGAAACACCATATATTTT. This chain links TRBV18 with TRBJ1-3; the match to TRBD1 covers 7 bases. This CDR3 is 16 amino acids long. The germline gives CDR1 KGHSH, CDR2 LQKENI. The V and J ends lost 4 bases and 2 bases, in that order; junction bases with no gene match: 8.

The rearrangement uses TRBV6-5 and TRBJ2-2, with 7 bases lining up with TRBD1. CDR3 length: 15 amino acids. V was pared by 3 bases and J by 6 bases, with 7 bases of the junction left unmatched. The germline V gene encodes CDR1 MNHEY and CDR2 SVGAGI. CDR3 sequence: CASSYEGQPSGELFF. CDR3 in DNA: TGTGCCAGCAGTTATGAGGGACAGCCTTCCGGGGAGCTGTTTTTT.

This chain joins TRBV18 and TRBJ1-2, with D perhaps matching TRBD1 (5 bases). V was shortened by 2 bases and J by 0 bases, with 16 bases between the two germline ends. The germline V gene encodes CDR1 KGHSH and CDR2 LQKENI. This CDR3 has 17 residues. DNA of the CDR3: TGTGCCAGCTCACCAGAAGTGACAGTAAGGACTAACTATGGCTACACCTTC. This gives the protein CASSPEVTVRTNYGYTF.

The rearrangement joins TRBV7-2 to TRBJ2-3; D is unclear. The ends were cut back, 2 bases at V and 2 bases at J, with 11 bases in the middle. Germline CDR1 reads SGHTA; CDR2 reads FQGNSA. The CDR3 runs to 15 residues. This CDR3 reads CASSLSLRVTDTQYF. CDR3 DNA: TGTGCCAGCAGCTTAAGTCTACGGGTCACAGATACGCAGTATTTT.

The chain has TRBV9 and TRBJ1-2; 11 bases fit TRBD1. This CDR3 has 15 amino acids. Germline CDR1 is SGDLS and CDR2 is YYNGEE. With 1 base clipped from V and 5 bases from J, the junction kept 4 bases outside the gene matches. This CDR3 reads CASSVWDRGGYGYTF. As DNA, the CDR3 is TGTGCCAGCAGCGTATGGGACAGGGGGGGATATGGCTACACCTTC.

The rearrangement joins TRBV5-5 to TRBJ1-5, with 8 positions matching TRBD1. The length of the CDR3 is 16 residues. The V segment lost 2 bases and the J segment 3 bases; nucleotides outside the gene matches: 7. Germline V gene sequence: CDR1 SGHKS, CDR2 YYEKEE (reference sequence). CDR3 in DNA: TGTGCCAGCAGCTTCCTGGACAGGGATGCCAATCAGCCCCAGCATTTT. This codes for CASSFLDRDANQPQHF.

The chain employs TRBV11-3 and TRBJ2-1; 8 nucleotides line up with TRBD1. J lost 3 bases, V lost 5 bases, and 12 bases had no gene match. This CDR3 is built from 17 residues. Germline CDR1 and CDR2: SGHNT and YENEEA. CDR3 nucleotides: TGTGCCAGCAGCCTTAGTTCCGGGACAGGCATCTACAATGAGCAGTTCTTC. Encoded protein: CASSLSSGTGIYNEQFF. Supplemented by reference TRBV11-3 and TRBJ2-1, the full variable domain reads EAGVVQSPRYKIIEKKQPVAFWCNPISGHNTLYWYLQNLGQGPELLIRYENEEAVDDSQLPKDRFSAERLKGVDSTLKIQPAELGDSAVYLCASSLSSGTGIYNEQFFGPGTRLTVL.

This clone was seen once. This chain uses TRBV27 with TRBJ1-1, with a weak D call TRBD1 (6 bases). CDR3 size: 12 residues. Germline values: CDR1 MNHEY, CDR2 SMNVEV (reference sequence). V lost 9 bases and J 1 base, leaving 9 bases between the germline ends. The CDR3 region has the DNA TGTGCCAGTAAACAGGGGAACACTGAAGCTTTCTTT. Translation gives CASKQGNTEAFF.